This TCR beta chain was observed in a study of long-term antiretroviral therapy in people with HIV. Study conclusions and caveats: Pre-ART expanded TRB clones stayed dominant throughout, though often decreasing after ART.

immunoSEQ v3.0 was run at survey level. Measured with immunoSEQ multiplex PCR; TCRdb has only the in-frame clones, and not every one. The sample carries about 14,000 clones, just over 75% recorded once. The CDR3 length is 14 residues. J was trimmed by 7 bases and V by 6 bases; bases with no gene match: 11. The germline V gene encodes CDR1 SNHLY and CDR2 FYNNEI. Turning to this clone: The target antigen is unknown.

This clonotype was sampled from a man aged 35 to 55 with HIV. The sample here was unsorted PBMCs, taken 1.3 years before starting antiretroviral therapy. The J gene is TRBJ1-2, the V gene TRBV2; the match to TRBD1 covers 7 bases. The chain's CDR3 is CASSLRGISVGYTF. In nucleotides, the CDR3 is TGTGCCAGCAGCCTCAGGGGGATCTCTGTTGGCTACACCTTC.